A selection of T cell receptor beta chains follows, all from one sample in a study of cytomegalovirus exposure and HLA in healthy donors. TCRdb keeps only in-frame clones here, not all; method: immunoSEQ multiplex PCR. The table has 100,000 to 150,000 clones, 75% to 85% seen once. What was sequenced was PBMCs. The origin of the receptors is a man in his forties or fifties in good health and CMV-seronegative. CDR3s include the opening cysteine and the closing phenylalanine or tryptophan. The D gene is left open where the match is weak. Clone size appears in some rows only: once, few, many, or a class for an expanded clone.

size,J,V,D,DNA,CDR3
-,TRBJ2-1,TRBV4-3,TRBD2,TGCGCCAGCAGCCAGACTAGCGGGGGGGCCTACAATGAGCAGTTCTTC,CASSQTSGGAYNEQFF
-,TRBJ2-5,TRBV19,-,TGTGCCAGTAGTACAGGGTCGGAGACCCAGTACTTC,CASSTGSETQYF
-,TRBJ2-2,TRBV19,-,TGTGCCAGTAAGGTGACAGTTGCCACCGGGGAGCTGTTTTTT,CASKVTVATGELFF
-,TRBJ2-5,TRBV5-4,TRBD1,TGTGCCAGCAGCTTTAGAGGGGGCGGAGAGACCCAGTACTTC,CASSFRGGGETQYF
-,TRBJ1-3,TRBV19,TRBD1,TGTGCCAGTAGTACCTCCGGGACAGCCTTTGGAAACACCATATATTTT,CASSTSGTAFGNTIYF
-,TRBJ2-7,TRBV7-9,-,TGTGCCAGCAGCTCAAACCCCGGACACTGGTCCTACGAGCAGTACTTC,CASSSNPGHWSYEQYF
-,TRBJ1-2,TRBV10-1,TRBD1,TGCGCCAGCAGGACTCACCCGGGACAGGCGATCTATGGCTACACCTTC,CASRTHPGQAIYGYTF
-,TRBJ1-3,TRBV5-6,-,TGTGCCAGCAGCTCAGGGTTTCGGGGAAACACCATATATTTT,CASSSGFRGNTIYF
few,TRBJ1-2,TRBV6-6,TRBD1,TGTGCCAGCAGTACAGGGACAGGGAACTATGGCTACACCTTC,CASSTGTGNYGYTF
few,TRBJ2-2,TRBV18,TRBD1,TGTGCCAGCTCATGGACCGGGACAGGGGACACCGGGGAGCTGTTTTTT,CASSWTGTGDTGELFF
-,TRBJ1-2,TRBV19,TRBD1,TGTGCCAGTAGTATTAAAGTCCGACAGGGGGAGAAAGGGTATGGCTACACCTTC,CASSIKVRQGEKGYGYTF
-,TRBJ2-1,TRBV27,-,TGTGCCAGCAGCGACTATCACAATGAGCAGTTCTTC,CASSDYHNEQFF
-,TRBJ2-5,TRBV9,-,TGTGCCAGCAGCGCAGAAGAGACCCAGTACTTC,CASSAEETQYF
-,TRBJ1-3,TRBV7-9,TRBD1,TGTGCCAGCAGCACCCCACAGGGGGCGCCTGGAAACACCATATATTTT,CASSTPQGAPGNTIYF
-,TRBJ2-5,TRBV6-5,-,TGTGCCAGCAGTTACTCCGCCGCGGGGGCCCAGGGGACCCAGTACTTC,CASSYSAAGAQGTQYF
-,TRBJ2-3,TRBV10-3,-,TGTGCCATCAGTGAGTTCGGAGAGGCGGTAGATACGCAGTATTTT,CAISEFGEAVDTQYF
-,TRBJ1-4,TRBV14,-,TGTGCCAGCGGGGACTTGCGCGAAAAACTGTTTTTT,CASGDLREKLFF
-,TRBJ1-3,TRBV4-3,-,TGCGCCAGCAGCCAATACAGACAGGCTGGAAACACCATATATTTT,CASSQYRQAGNTIYF
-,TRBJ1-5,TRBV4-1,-,TGCGCCAGCAGCCAGCAAGACGGGGGGACCCAGCATTTT,CASSQQDGGTQHF
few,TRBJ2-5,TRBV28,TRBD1,TGTGCCACCGAGCGGGACAGGGGCGGGGAGACCCAGTACTTC,CATERDRGGETQYF
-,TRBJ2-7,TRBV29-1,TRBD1,TGCAGCGCCCAGGGACAGGGGTTCTACGAGCAGTACTTC,CSAQGQGFYEQYF
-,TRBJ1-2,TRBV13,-,TGTGCCAGCAGCTTAGGGGAGTATGGCTACACCTTC,CASSLGEYGYTF
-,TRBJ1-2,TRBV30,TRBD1,TGTGCCTGGATTTACCCGGGACAGGGGGTTTCCTATGGCTACACCTTC,CAWIYPGQGVSYGYTF
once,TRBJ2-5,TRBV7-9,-,TGTGCCAGCAGCTTAGCAAAGGGAGGAGAGACCCAGTACTTC,CASSLAKGGETQYF
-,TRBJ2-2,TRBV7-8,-,TGTGCCAGCAGCGTAGGACAGCGGAACACCGGGGAGCTGTTTTTT,CASSVGQRNTGELFF
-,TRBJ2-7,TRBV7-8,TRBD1,TGTGCCAGCAACCAAGGGGGCCAGGGCCTTTACGAGCAGTACTTC,CASNQGGQGLYEQYF
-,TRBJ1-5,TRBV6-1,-,TGTGCCAGCAGCGACGTGGACATTAGCAATCAGCCCCAGCATTTT,CASSDVDISNQPQHF
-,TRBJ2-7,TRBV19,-,TGTGCCAGTAGTACCGGGGGGCGGTACGAGCAGTACTTC,CASSTGGRYEQYF
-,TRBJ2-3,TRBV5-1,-,TGCGCCAGCAGCTTGGAGGTGACAGGCCCAGATACGCAGTATTTT,CASSLEVTGPDTQYF
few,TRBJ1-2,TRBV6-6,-,TGTGCCAGCAGTGCACAAGACTATGGCTACACCTTC,CASSAQDYGYTF
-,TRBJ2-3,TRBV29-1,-,TGCAGCCTGAAAGGAGGATCCCTGGATACGCAGTATTTT,CSLKGGSLDTQYF
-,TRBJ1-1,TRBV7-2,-,TGTGCCAGCAGCTTAGGGGCCCTAATGAACACTGAAGCTTTCTTT,CASSLGALMNTEAFF
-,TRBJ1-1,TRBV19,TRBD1,TGTGCCAGTAGAACTACAGGGGGCACTGAAGCTTTCTTT,CASRTTGGTEAFF
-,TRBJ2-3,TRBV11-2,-,TGTGCCAGCAGCCCCTCCACGGGGGGCTTGAGGCCAGATACGCAGTATTTT,CASSPSTGGLRPDTQYF
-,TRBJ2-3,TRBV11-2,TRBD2,TGTGCCAGCAGCTTAGCGGGGGGGCCCGCAGATACGCAGTATTTT,CASSLAGGPADTQYF
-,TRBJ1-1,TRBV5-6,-,TGTGCCAGCAGCTTGGACATCCTCACTGAAGCTTTCTTT,CASSLDILTEAFF
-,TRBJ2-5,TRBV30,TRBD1,TGTGCCTTAGACAGGGAGAGCGAGACCCAGTACTTC,CALDRESETQYF
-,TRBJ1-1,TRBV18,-,TGTGCCAGCTCACCAATACAGGGGAACACTGAAGCTTTCTTT,CASSPIQGNTEAFF
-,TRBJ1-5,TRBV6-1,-,TGTGCCAGCACCTCCAATCAGCCCCAGCATTTT,CASTSNQPQHF
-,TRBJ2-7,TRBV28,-,TGTGCCAGCAGTTTATTCCCCCGGGTCTCTTCATACGAGCAGTACTTC,CASSLFPRVSSYEQYF
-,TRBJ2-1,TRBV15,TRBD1,TGTGCCACCAGCATTCGGGACAGTATCTACAATGAGCAGTTCTTC,CATSIRDSIYNEQFF
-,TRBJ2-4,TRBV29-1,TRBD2,TGCAGCGCGTACGGGGGGGCGGCCAAAAACATTCAGTACTTC,CSAYGGAAKNIQYF
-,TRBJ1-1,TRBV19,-,TGTGCCAGTAGTTATCCCCGAAACACGGCGGTGAACACTGAAGCTTTCTTT,CASSYPRNTAVNTEAFF
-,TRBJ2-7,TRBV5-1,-,TGCGCCAGCAGCCCGGGTCTATTATTCGGGCAGTACTTC,CASSPGLLFGQYF
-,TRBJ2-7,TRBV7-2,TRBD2,TGTGCCAGCACTCCTCGAGCGGGGGGGCATGGCTACGAGCAGTACTTC,CASTPRAGGHGYEQYF
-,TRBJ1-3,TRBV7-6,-,TGTGCCAGCAACTTAAACGAGGGATCAGGAAACACCATATACTTT,CASNLNEGSGNTIYF
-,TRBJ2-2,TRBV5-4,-,TGTGCCAGCAGCCCGGAGCGGGCGTCTGTCGGGGAGCTGTTTTTT,CASSPERASVGELFF
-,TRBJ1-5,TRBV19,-,TGTGCCAGTAGTATATCCCAAGGGGTCGCGCAGCCCCAGCATTTT,CASSISQGVAQPQHF
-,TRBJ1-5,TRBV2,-,TGTGCCAGCAGTGCTGACCGGGAGGGTCAGCCCCAGCATTTT,CASSADREGQPQHF
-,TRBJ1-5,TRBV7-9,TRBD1,TGTGCCAGCAGCCCGGGACAGCAAAATCAGCCCCAGCATTTT,CASSPGQQNQPQHF
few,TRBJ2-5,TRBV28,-,TGTGCCAGCACTCCACCGGGCACAGGGTCGGGGACCCAGTACTTC,CASTPPGTGSGTQYF
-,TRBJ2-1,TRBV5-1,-,TGCGCCAGCAGCTTGGAGCCGACAGCCCGAGAGCAGTTCTTC,CASSLEPTAREQFF
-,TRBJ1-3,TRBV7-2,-,TGTGCCAGCAGCTTAGACAAGGGGCACTCTGGAAACACCATATATTTT,CASSLDKGHSGNTIYF
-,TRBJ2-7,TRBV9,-,TGTGCCAGCAGCGTCACCTCCCAAACAGGGTCCGAGCAGTACTTC,CASSVTSQTGSEQYF